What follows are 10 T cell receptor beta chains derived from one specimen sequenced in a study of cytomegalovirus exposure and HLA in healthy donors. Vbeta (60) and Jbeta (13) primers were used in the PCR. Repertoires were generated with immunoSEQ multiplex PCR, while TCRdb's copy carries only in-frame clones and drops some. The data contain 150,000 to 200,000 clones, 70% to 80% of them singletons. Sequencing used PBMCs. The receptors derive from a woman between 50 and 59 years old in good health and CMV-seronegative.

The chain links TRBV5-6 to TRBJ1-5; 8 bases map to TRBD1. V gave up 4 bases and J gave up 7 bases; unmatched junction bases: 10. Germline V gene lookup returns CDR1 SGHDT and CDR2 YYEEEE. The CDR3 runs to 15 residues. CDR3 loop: CASSVSDREGQPQHF. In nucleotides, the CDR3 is TGTGCCAGCAGCGTTTCGGACAGGGAAGGCCAGCCCCAGCATTTT.

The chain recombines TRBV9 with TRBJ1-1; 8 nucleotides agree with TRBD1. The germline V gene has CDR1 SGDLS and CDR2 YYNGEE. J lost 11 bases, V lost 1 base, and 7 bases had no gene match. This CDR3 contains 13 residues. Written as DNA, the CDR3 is TGTGCCAGCAGCGTACGAGGACAGGGCGACGCTTTCTTT. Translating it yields CASSVRGQGDAFF.

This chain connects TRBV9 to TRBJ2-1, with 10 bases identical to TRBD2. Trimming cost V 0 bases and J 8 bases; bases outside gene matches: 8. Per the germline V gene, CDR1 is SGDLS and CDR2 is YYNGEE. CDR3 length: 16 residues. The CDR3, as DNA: TGTGCCAGCAGCGTAGCTCCTAGCGGGAGTCAGGATGAGCAGTTCTTC. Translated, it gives CASSVAPSGSQDEQFF.

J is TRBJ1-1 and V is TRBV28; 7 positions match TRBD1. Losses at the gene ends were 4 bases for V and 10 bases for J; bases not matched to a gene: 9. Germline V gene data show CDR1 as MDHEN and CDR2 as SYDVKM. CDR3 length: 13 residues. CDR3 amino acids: CASSSDRTLGAFF. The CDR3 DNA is TGTGCCAGCAGTTCGGACAGGACCCTCGGAGCTTTCTTT.

Here the CDR3 DNA reads TGTGCCAGCAGTATCGGGACAGGGTCCTACGAGCAGTACTTC. Protein sequence: CASSIGTGSYEQYF. The chain combines TRBV28 with TRBJ2-7; TRBD1 aligns across 9 bases. The trim removed 5 bases at V and 1 base at J, leaving 3 bases unmatched. Germline CDR1 and CDR2: MDHEN and SYDVKM. The CDR3 runs 14 residues.

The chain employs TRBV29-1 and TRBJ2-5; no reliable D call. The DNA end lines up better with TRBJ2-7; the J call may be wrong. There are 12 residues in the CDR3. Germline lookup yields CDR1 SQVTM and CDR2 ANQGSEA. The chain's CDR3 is CSGQQSSYEQYF. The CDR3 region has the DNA TGCAGCGGGCAACAGAGCTCCTACGAGCAGTACTTC.

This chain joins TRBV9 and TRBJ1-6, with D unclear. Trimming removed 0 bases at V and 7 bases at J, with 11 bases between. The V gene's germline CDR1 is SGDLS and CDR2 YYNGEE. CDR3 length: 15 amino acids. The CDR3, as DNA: TGTGCCAGCAGCGTAGCCTCTCAGAGGAATTCACCCCTCCACTTT. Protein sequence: CASSVASQRNSPLHF.

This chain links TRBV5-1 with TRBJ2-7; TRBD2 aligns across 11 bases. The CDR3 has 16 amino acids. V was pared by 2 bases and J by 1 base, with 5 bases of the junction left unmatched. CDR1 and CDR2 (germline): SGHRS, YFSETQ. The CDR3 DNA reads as TGCGCCAGCAGCTTTATAGCGGGAGGGCATTCCTACGAGCAGTACTTC. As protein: CASSFIAGGHSYEQYF.

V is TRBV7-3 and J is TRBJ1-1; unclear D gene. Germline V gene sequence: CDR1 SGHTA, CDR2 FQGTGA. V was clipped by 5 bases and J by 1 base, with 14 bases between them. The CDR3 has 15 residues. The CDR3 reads CASSPDGHSNTEAFF. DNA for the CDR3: TGTGCCAGCAGCCCCGATGGTCACTCGAACACTGAAGCTTTCTTT.

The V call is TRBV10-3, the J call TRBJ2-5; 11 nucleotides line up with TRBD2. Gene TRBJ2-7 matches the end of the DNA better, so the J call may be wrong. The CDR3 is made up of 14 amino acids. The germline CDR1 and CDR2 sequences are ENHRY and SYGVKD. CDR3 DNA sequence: TGTGCCATCAGGGGGACTAGCGGACCCTACGAGCAGTACTTC. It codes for CAIRGTSGPYEQYF.